Listed below are T cell receptor beta chains from one sample, sequenced in a study of OX40 agonist ivuxolimab in advanced cancers. The repertoire was sequenced with immunoSEQ multiplex PCR; TCRdb's copy has only in-frame clones and lacks some. The table shows 100,000 to 150,000 clones, with 90% occurring only once. Source: CD4+ or CD8+ T cells sorted from blood, taken in a trial of the OX40 agonist ivuxolimab. These receptors originate from an adult with an advanced solid tumor such as melanoma, head and neck, liver or kidney cancer. Each CDR3 is given with its conserved first and last residue. D genes are given only for firm matches. Rows give clone size only sometimes, using once, few, many, or a class for an expanded clone.

>TRBJ1-4|TRBV9|.|.
CASSAGPLSGEKLFF
TGTGCCAGCAGCGCCGGGCCTCTTTCAGGGGAAAAACTGTTTTTT
>TRBJ1-2|TRBV7-8|.|.
CASSLDTVPKGYGYTF
TGTGCCAGCAGCTTAGACACAGTACCAAAGGGCTATGGCTACACCTTC
>TRBJ2-7|TRBV5-4|.|.
CASSLGPSSYEQYF
TGTGCCAGCAGCTTGGGACCTAGCTCCTACGAGCAGTACTTC
>TRBJ2-1|TRBV9|TRBD2|.
CASSPKVGAGGLYNEQFF
TGTGCCAGCAGCCCCAAAGTGGGAGCGGGAGGGTTATACAATGAGCAGTTCTTC
>TRBJ1-1|TRBV5-1|.|.
CASSLAMDGITEAFF
TGCGCCAGCAGCTTGGCCATGGACGGGATCACTGAAGCTTTCTTT
>TRBJ2-3|TRBV6-6|TRBD2|.
CASRKNPAGGGDTQYF
TGTGCCAGCAGGAAAAACCCAGCGGGAGGGGGGGATACGCAGTATTTT
>TRBJ2-1|TRBV15|.|.
CATSRRGEEQFF
TGTGCCACCAGCAGAAGAGGCGAAGAGCAGTTCTTC
>TRBJ1-2|TRBV5-6|TRBD1|.
CASSLAGQGWGYTF
TGTGCCAGCAGCTTGGCTGGACAGGGTTGGGGCTACACCTTC
>TRBJ1-1|TRBV28|.|.
CASSLGLHGMNTEAFF
TGTGCCAGCAGTTTAGGCTTACACGGGATGAACACTGAAGCTTTCTTT
>TRBJ1-5|TRBV19|TRBD1|.
CASSNGQAAPQPQHF
TGTGCCAGTAGTAACGGACAGGCTGCACCTCAGCCCCAGCATTTT
>TRBJ1-1|TRBV19|TRBD1|.
CASSGEGQPNTEAFF
TGTGCCAGTAGTGGGGAGGGACAGCCGAACACTGAAGCTTTCTTT
>TRBJ2-7|TRBV18|.|.
CASSPGGLEQYF
TGTGCCAGCTCACCGGGGGGCCTCGAGCAGTACTTC
>TRBJ1-5|TRBV2|TRBD1|.
CASSLGQGNQPQHF
TGTGCCAGCAGTCTTGGACAGGGCAATCAGCCCCAGCATTTT
>TRBJ2-5|TRBV27|.|.
CASSFGGTQYF
TGTGCCAGCAGTTTTGGTGGGACCCAGTACTTC
>TRBJ2-5|TRBV19|TRBD1|.
CASSIPLRDRGQETQYF
TGTGCCAGTAGTATCCCCCTCAGGGACAGGGGGCAAGAGACCCAGTACTTC
>TRBJ1-4|TRBV7-9|.|once
CASGVYGGHEKLFF
TGTGCCAGCGGGGTTTACGGGGGACATGAAAAACTGTTTTTT
>TRBJ1-2|TRBV5-6|.|.
CASSIGQSGYTF
TGTGCCAGCAGCATTGGCCAGAGTGGCTACACCTTC
>TRBJ2-1|TRBV9|.|.
CASSVATVGETYNEQFF
TGTGCCAGCAGCGTAGCTACTGTGGGGGAAACCTACAATGAGCAGTTCTTC
>TRBJ2-5|TRBV11-2|.|.
CASSFVTGEGAQYF
TGTGCCAGCAGCTTCGTGACAGGCGAGGGGGCCCAGTACTTC
>TRBJ2-1|TRBV4-2|.|few
CASSQGQGSSGGNEQFF
TGTGCCAGCAGCCAAGGCCAGGGGAGTAGCGGAGGGAATGAGCAGTTCTTC
>TRBJ2-5|TRBV11-2|.|.
CASTNSGRGTQYF
TGTGCCAGCACCAATAGCGGTCGGGGGACCCAGTACTTC
>TRBJ2-7|TRBV28|.|once
CASAFTWAEQYF
TGTGCCAGCGCTTTCACTTGGGCTGAGCAGTACTTC
>TRBJ1-2|TRBV10-1|TRBD1|.
CASSDSQPGQGVWYGYTF
TGCGCCAGCAGTGACTCCCAGCCGGGACAGGGGGTTTGGTATGGCTACACCTTC
>TRBJ1-1|TRBV6-5|.|.
CASSYDSRTEAFF
TGTGCCAGCAGTTATGACAGCCGCACTGAAGCTTTCTTT
>TRBJ1-2|TRBV28|.|.
CASSFEGSYGYTF
TGTGCCAGCAGTTTCGAGGGGAGCTATGGCTACACCTTC
>TRBJ1-5|TRBV2|.|.
CASNVRGSSNQPQHF
TGTGCCAGCAACGTACGGGGAAGCAGCAATCAGCCCCAGCATTTT
>TRBJ2-7|TRBV28|.|.
CASSLGATRYF
TGTGCCAGCAGTTTAGGAGCTACTAGGTACTTC
>TRBJ1-3|TRBV7-9|.|.
CASSLEGNTIYF
TGTGCCAGCAGCTTAGAGGGAAACACCATATATTTT
>TRBJ1-6|TRBV12-5|.|once
CASGLDGGSPLHF
TGTGCTAGTGGTTTGGACGGCGGTTCACCCCTCCACTTT
>TRBJ2-1|TRBV5-4|.|once
CASSSSLGSYNEQFF
TGTGCCAGCAGCTCCTCCCTTGGTTCTTACAATGAGCAGTTCTTC
>TRBJ1-2|TRBV30|.|.
CAWSRPPGNYGYTF
TGTGCCTGGAGTAGACCCCCGGGGAACTATGGCTACACCTTC
>TRBJ1-1|TRBV19|.|.
CASSIDLWSGRDSVTEAFF
TGTGCCAGTAGTATAGATCTCTGGTCTGGTAGGGATTCGGTCACTGAAGCTTTCTTT
>TRBJ1-2|TRBV5-1|TRBD1|.
CASTPGQGYGYTF
TGCGCCAGCACTCCGGGACAGGGGTACGGCTACACCTTC
>TRBJ1-4|TRBV18|TRBD1|.
CASSELVGTGFATNEKLFF
TGTGCCAGCTCAGAGCTGGTCGGGACAGGGTTTGCAACTAATGAAAAACTGTTTTTT
>TRBJ1-2|TRBV6-1|.|.
CASSDLGGYTF
TGTGCCAGCAGTGATTTGGGGGGCTACACCTTC
>TRBJ2-1|TRBV7-9|.|once
CASSLGVSSYNEQFF
TGTGCCAGCAGCTTAGGGGTCAGCTCCTACAATGAGCAGTTCTTC
>TRBJ1-5|TRBV30|.|.
CAVAAEGNQPQHF
TGTGCCGTTGCGGCGGAGGGCAATCAGCCCCAGCATTTT
>TRBJ1-2|TRBV29-1|.|.
CSVERGSFAYGYTF
TGCAGCGTTGAGAGGGGATCTTTCGCCTATGGCTACACCTTC
>TRBJ1-3|TRBV5-1|.|once
CASSLNRAVVNTIYF
TGCGCCAGCAGCCTAAACAGGGCGGTAGTAAACACCATATATTTT
>TRBJ2-5|TRBV6-5|.|.
CASSTNRGRETQYF
TGTGCCAGCAGTACTAATAGAGGCCGAGAGACCCAGTACTTC
>TRBJ1-1|TRBV10-2|TRBD1|.
CASSELGQGLGTEAFF
TGCGCCAGCAGTGAGTTGGGACAGGGATTGGGCACTGAAGCTTTCTTT
>TRBJ2-7|TRBV19|TRBD2|once
CASSIQLAVLYEQYF
TGTGCCAGTAGTATCCAACTAGCGGTCCTCTACGAGCAGTACTTC
>TRBJ2-7|TRBV27|TRBD1|.
CASSITRQGGYEQYF
TGTGCCAGCAGTATTACCCGACAGGGGGGCTACGAGCAGTACTTC
>TRBJ1-1|TRBV5-6|TRBD1|.
CASSLGQGRAEAFF
TGTGCCAGCAGCTTGGGACAGGGAAGGGCTGAAGCTTTCTTT
>TRBJ1-5|TRBV27|.|once
CASSLSEGQTQHF
TGTGCCAGCAGTTTATCGGAAGGGCAGACCCAGCATTTT
>TRBJ2-3|TRBV5-1|.|.
CASSFATDTQYF
TGCGCCAGCAGCTTTGCGACAGATACGCAGTATTTT
>TRBJ2-2|TRBV5-1|TRBD1|.
CASSPGQVGAGELFF
TGCGCCAGCAGCCCGGGACAGGTGGGCGCCGGGGAGCTGTTTTTT
>TRBJ2-3|TRBV2|TRBD2|.
CASMTGGPVDTQYF
TGTGCCAGCATGACGGGAGGGCCTGTAGATACGCAGTATTTT
>TRBJ2-7|TRBV6-1|.|.
CASSEKSALSYEQYF
TGTGCCAGCAGTGAGAAATCAGCGCTCTCCTACGAGCAGTACTTC
>TRBJ2-1|TRBV5-1|TRBD2|.
CASSLAGIAGVGNEQFF
TGCGCCAGCAGCTTGGCCGGGATCGCGGGAGTTGGGAATGAGCAGTTCTTC
>TRBJ2-1|TRBV5-6|.|.
CASSLEFHEQFF
TGTGCCAGCAGCTTGGAGTTCCATGAGCAGTTCTTC
>TRBJ1-5|TRBV23-1|TRBD1|.
CARGQGRGANQPQHF
TGCGCCAGGGGACAGGGCAGAGGGGCTAATCAGCCCCAGCATTTT
>TRBJ2-3|TRBV19|TRBD2|.
CASSMGGRGTDTQYF
TGTGCCAGTAGTATGGGCGGGAGAGGCACAGATACGCAGTATTTT
>TRBJ2-7|TRBV7-9|.|.
CASSTPGVTIYEQYF
TGTGCCAGCAGCACCCCAGGGGTCACTATTTACGAGCAGTACTTC